The 3 T cell receptor beta chains below all came from one sample that was sequenced in a study of prognosis after radiotherapy for stage I lung cancer. Researchers used two-round multiplex PCR to amplify TCR beta CDR3 starting from genomic DNA. Amplification in first-round PCR relied on primers specific to each TRBV and TRBJ gene. A single record per CDR3 protein comes from TCRdb applying MiXCR to the multiplex PCR reads. The sample yields roughly 15,000 distinct CDR3 sequences, roughly a third seen once. Specimen: PBMCs, collected before or after stereotactic body radiation therapy (not recorded which). The receptors derive from a donor at least 50 years old with non-small cell lung cancer.

Many counts were recorded for this clonotype. The gene calls are TRBV25-1 and TRBJ2-7; tentative D call: TRBD2 (5 bases). CDR3 size: 14 residues. CDR1 MGHDK and CDR2 SYGVNS come from the germline V gene. Trimming stripped 11 bases from V and 1 base from J, with 18 bases between. CDR3 amino acids: CACSGWETSYEQYF. The CDR3 nucleotides are TGTGCCTGTTCAGGATGGGAGACGTCCTACGAGCAGTACTTC.

The table lists this clonotype with many counts. V gene TRBV4-1 combines with J gene TRBJ2-7, with unresolved D. Germline loops: CDR1 MGHRA, CDR2 YSYEKL. Trimming left V 0 bases short and J 5 bases short, with 11 bases between. CDR3 length: 14 amino acids. The CDR3 protein is CASSQDNNPHEQYF. The CDR3 region has the DNA TGCGCCAGCAGCCAAGATAATAACCCCCACGAGCAGTACTTC.

Ten or more counts support this clonotype. The chain joins TRBV7-2 to TRBJ2-1; maybe TRBD2 (6 bases). The CDR3 has 15 amino acids. Germline V CDR1 and CDR2: SGHTA, FQGNSA. V was clipped by 0 bases and J by 10 bases, with 16 bases between them. Written as DNA, the CDR3 is TGTGCCAGCAGCTTAGCGTGGGGCGCTGGGGGGGAGCAGTTCTTC. Its protein product is CASSLAWGAGGEQFF.